These 19 T cell receptor beta chains originate from one sample sequenced in a study of blood T cell repertoires in COVID-19. TCRdb keeps only in-frame clones here, not all; method: immunoSEQ multiplex PCR. The repertoire consists of about 140,000 clones, with 88% occurring once and the leading ten covering roughly a tenth. Sequenced material: peripheral blood. These receptors all stem from a man in his fifties or sixties with active or convalescent COVID-19.

The chain links TRBV7-6 to TRBJ1-1; D perhaps matches TRBD1 (5 bases). CDR3 length equals 14 residues. V shed 0 bases and J shed 7 bases, with 12 bases lying between them. Germline CDR1 reads SGHVS; CDR2 reads FNYEAQ. Here the CDR3 reads CASSLAGEEYEAFF. The DNA for the CDR3 is TGTGCCAGCAGCTTAGCAGGGGAGGAATATGAAGCTTTCTTT.

The rearrangement uses TRBV18 and TRBJ2-6, with TRBD2 as a possible D gene (5 bases). The CDR3 runs 16 residues. The germline V and J ends were trimmed by 1 base and 2 bases, with 9 bases remaining between them. Germline-derived CDR1 and CDR2 are KGHSH and LQKENI. The CDR3 region has the DNA TGTGCCAGCTCACCACTAGGAGGCGCTGGGGCCAACGTCCTGACTTTC. Its translation is CASSPLGGAGANVLTF.

This rearrangement joins TRBV19 to TRBJ2-1, with TRBD2 matching 10 bases. The ends lost 7 bases at V and 7 bases at J; junction bases unmatched: 7. This CDR3 has 14 residues. Germline CDR1 LNHDA, CDR2 SQIVND (reference sequence). The CDR3 sequence is CASKASGRRNEQFF. In DNA form, the CDR3 reads TGTGCCAGTAAGGCTAGCGGGAGAAGGAATGAGCAGTTCTTC. Drawing the rest from reference TRBV19 and TRBJ2-1, the complete variable domain is DGGITQSPKYLFRKEGQNVTLSCEQNLNHDAMYWYRQDPGQGLRLIYYSQIVNDFQKGDIAEGYSVSREKKESFPLTVTSAQKNPTAFYLCASKASGRRNEQFFGPGTRLTVL.

This sequence joins TRBV3-1 (or the pseudogene TRBV3-2) and TRBJ2-7, with 11 bases aligning to TRBD2. This CDR3 is 15 amino acids long. V lost 3 bases, J lost 4 bases, and 5 bases stayed unmatched. Germline CDR1 is LGHDT and CDR2 is YNNKEL (reference sequence). The CDR3 region has the DNA TGTGCCAGCAGCCACCCTAGCGGGGGGTCTTACGAGCAGTACTTC. It translates to CASSHPSGGSYEQYF.

The chain recombines TRBV28 with TRBJ1-1; the match to TRBD1 covers 10 bases. The CDR3 totals 16 residues. Germline V lookup: CDR1 MDHEN, CDR2 SYDVKM. J was trimmed by 5 bases and V by 1 base; bases with no gene match: 7. CDR3 DNA: TGTGCCAGCAGTTTATCCCGGGACAGGGGTAGTACTGAAGCTTTCTTT. Protein: CASSLSRDRGSTEAFF.

The chain joins TRBV18 to TRBJ1-6; 8 bases agree with TRBD1. The V gene end was trimmed by 5 bases and the J gene end by 8 bases; junction bases not matched to a gene: 8. The CDR3 is made up of 15 amino acids. Germline V lookup: CDR1 KGHSH, CDR2 LQKENI. The CDR3 loop reads CASSNRDRNDSPLHF. As DNA, the CDR3 is TGTGCCAGCTCAAACCGGGACAGGAACGATTCACCCCTCCACTTT.

This chain connects TRBV19 to TRBJ1-1, with D unclear. The CDR3 spans 12 residues. The V end lost 3 bases, the J end lost 1 base, and 3 bases lay between the germline ends. From germline, CDR1 is LNHDA and CDR2 SQIVND (reference sequence). DNA of the CDR3: TGTGCCAGTAGTATCCAGAACACTGAAGCTTTCTTT. Protein sequence: CASSIQNTEAFF. The entire variable domain, with the rest obtained from reference TRBV19 and TRBJ1-1, is as follows: DGGITQSPKYLFRKEGQNVTLSCEQNLNHDAMYWYRQDPGQGLRLIYYSQIVNDFQKGDIAEGYSVSREKKESFPLTVTSAQKNPTAFYLCASSIQNTEAFFGQGTRLTVV.

J is TRBJ2-7 and V is TRBV14, with a weak D call TRBD2 (5 bases). The CDR3 has 13 residues. V gave up 1 base and J gave up 12 bases, with 16 bases separating them. Germline V gene sequence: CDR1 SGHDN, CDR2 FVKESK. Here the CDR3 reads CASSQGGETRRYF. CDR3 nucleotides: TGTGCCAGCAGCCAAGGGGGAGAGACCAGGCGGTACTTC.

The chain carries TRBV2 and TRBJ1-6, with D possibly TRBD1 on 6 matching bases. The CDR3 covers 14 residues. Trimming left V 9 bases short and J 7 bases short, with 16 bases between. Germline CDR1 SNHLY, CDR2 FYNNEI. CDR3 sequence: CASGRAQGNSPLHF. CDR3 sequence (DNA): TGTGCCAGTGGGCGGGCGCAGGGGAATTCACCCCTCCACTTT.

The chain couples TRBV6-6 to TRBJ1-2, with TRBD1 identical over 9 bases. The CDR3 totals 15 residues. CDR1 is MNHNY, CDR2 SVGAGI, per germline (reference sequence). V was pared by 0 bases and J by 7 bases, with 6 bases of the junction left unmatched. CDR3: CASSYSSGTGSGYTF. In nucleotides, the CDR3 is TGTGCCAGCAGTTACTCGTCGGGGACAGGGAGTGGCTACACCTTC.

The V gene is TRBV5-4, the J gene TRBJ1-1; possibly TRBD1 for D (5 bases). CDR3 length equals 13 residues. Germline V lookup: CDR1 SGHNT, CDR2 YYREEE (reference sequence). The V gene lost 0 bases and the J gene lost 8 bases, with 11 bases spanning the gap. The CDR3 DNA reads TGTGCCAGCAGCTTGGCCTGGGGGGGGGAAGCTTTCTTT. This codes for CASSLAWGGEAFF.

This clone was observed a handful of times. The rearrangement uses TRBV7-9 and TRBJ2-7; TRBD2 matches at 8 bases. Germline-derived CDR1 and CDR2 are SEHNR and FQNEAQ (reference sequence). J gave up 4 bases and V 5 bases, and 1 base lay outside the gene matches. The CDR3 spans 12 residues. For the CDR3, the DNA is TGTGCCAGCAGCCGCGGGGGGTACGAGCAGTACTTC. This gives the protein CASSRGGYEQYF.

The chain is built from TRBV3-1 (or the pseudogene TRBV3-2) and TRBJ2-7; perhaps TRBD1 as D (6 bases). Trimming cost V 3 bases and J 5 bases, with 17 bases left between them. Germline V gene lookup returns CDR1 LGHDT and CDR2 YNNKEL (reference sequence). The CDR3 covers 15 residues. The CDR3 region is CASSHELLRGHEQYF. The CDR3 DNA reads TGTGCCAGCAGCCACGAGCTACTCAGGGGCCACGAGCAGTACTTC.

J is TRBJ1-6 and V is TRBV7-9; 7 bases match TRBD1. The CDR3 has 14 amino acids. Germline V gene lookup returns CDR1 SEHNR and CDR2 FQNEAQ (reference sequence). V lost 3 bases, J lost 7 bases, and 3 bases stayed unmatched. As DNA, the CDR3 is TGTGCCAGCAGCTTGAGGGGACAGAATTCACCCCTCCACTTT. As protein: CASSLRGQNSPLHF.

The rearrangement uses TRBV28 and TRBJ2-2; 7 bases agree with TRBD1. The CDR3 has 13 residues. V lost 9 bases to trimming and J lost 4 bases; unmatched junction nucleotides: 5. Germline loops: CDR1 MDHEN, CDR2 SYDVKM. The CDR3 loop reads CASRDSLTGELFF. The CDR3 DNA is TGTGCCAGTCGGGACAGCCTCACCGGGGAGCTGTTTTTT.

The chain is built from TRBV28 and TRBJ1-4, with D unresolved. The ends were cut back, 1 base at V and 8 bases at J, with 5 bases in the middle. This CDR3 has 12 residues. Germline CDR1 MDHEN, CDR2 SYDVKM. CDR3 bases: TGTGCCAGCAGTTTATCGGGAGAAAAACTGTTTTTT. Encoded protein: CASSLSGEKLFF. Using reference TRBV28 and TRBJ1-4 for the parts outside the CDR3, the full variable domain is DVKVTQSSRYLVKRTGEKVFLECVQDMDHENMFWYRQDPGLGLRLIYFSYDVKMKEKGDIPEGYSVSREKKERFSLILESASTNQTSMYLCASSLSGEKLFFGSGTQLSVL.

The chain has TRBV7-2 and TRBJ2-7, with 12 bases matching TRBD2. The V gene's germline CDR1 is SGHTA and CDR2 FQGNSA. V lost 5 bases to trimming and J lost 4 bases; unmatched junction nucleotides: 9. This CDR3 region has 16 residues. CDR3 residues: CASSTNLAGGPYEQYF. CDR3 sequence (DNA): TGTGCCAGCAGCACCAATCTAGCGGGAGGGCCTTACGAGCAGTACTTC.

The chain is built from TRBV3-1 (or the pseudogene TRBV3-2) and TRBJ2-3; the match to TRBD2 covers 13 bases. This CDR3 spans 16 amino acids. Germline V gene data show CDR1 as LGHDT and CDR2 as YNNKEL (reference sequence). The V segment lost 6 bases and the J segment 2 bases; nucleotides outside the gene matches: 5. CDR3 sequence: CASSRLAGGSTDTQYF. The CDR3 region has the DNA TGTGCCAGCAGTCGACTAGCGGGGGGATCCACAGATACGCAGTATTTT.

This clone appeared once. The rearrangement uses TRBV14 and TRBJ1-2; possibly TRBD1 for D (6 bases). The germline V and J ends were trimmed by 2 bases and 4 bases, with 11 bases remaining between them. Looked up from germline, CDR1 is SGHDN and CDR2 is FVKESK. CDR3 size: 14 residues. CDR3 loop: CASSQTGIGYGYTF. In DNA, the CDR3 is TGTGCCAGCAGCCAAACAGGGATCGGCTATGGCTACACCTTC.